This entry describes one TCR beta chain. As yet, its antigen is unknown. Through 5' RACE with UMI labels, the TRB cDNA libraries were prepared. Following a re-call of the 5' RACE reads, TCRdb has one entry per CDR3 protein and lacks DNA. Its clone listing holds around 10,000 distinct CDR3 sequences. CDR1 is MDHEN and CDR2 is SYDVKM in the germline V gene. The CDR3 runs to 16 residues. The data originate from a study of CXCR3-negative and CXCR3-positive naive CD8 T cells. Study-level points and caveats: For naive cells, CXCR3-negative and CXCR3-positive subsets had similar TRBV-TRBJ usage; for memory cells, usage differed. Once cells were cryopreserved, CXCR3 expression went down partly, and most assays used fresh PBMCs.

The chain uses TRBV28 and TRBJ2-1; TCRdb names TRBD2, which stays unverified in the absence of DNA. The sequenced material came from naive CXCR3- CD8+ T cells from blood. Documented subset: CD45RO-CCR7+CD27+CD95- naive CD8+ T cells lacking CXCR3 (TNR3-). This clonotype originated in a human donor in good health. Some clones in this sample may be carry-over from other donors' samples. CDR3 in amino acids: CASSSFKREQSNEQFF.